This T cell receptor (beta chain) comes out of a study of regulatory and conventional T cells in RAG deficiency. To note about this clone: Antigen specificity is unknown.

Profiled with immunoSEQ multiplex PCR; TCRdb holds only in-frame clones, not every one. Here the sample spans approximately 35,000 clones, about 78% being singletons. Notes on the study in general: Shorter CDR3s in all patient subsets; >75% Treg-Tconv overlap in Omenn. Sorted Omenn CD25-high CD127-low cells may not be bona fide Tregs.

Conventional CD4+ T cells were sorted from blood as CD25-low CD127-high cells. The same sample was also used in a study of regulatory T cells. From that second work: Amplification used 52 TRBV primers and 13 TRBJ primers. Patient repertoires had restricted TRB V-J pairs and skewed V and J usage, most in Tregs.

The sequencing input was CD4+ effector T cells sorted from blood. The sequence was collected from a human donor in good health.

The CDR3 is CASSLGGQGNQPQHF. The CDR3 coding sequence is TGTGCCAGCAGCTTAGGGGGACAGGGCAATCAGCCCCAGCATTTT. The chain uses TRBV7-2 and TRBJ1-5; TRBD1 matches 8 bases. In germline, CDR1 is SGHTA, CDR2 FQGNSA. CDR3 length: 15 amino acids. After removal of 1 base from V and 2 bases from J, the junction contained 1 base not matched to a gene.